The clone carrying this TCR beta chain was seen many times. The antigen remains undetermined. Trimming removed 1 base from V and 0 bases from J, with 12 bases in between. The CDR3 totals 16 residues. Germline assignment: CDR1 PRHDT and CDR2 FYEKMQ (reference sequence). The sample belongs to a study of T cells in Graves' hyperthyroidism and ophthalmopathy. Looking at the study overall: Specimen type is peripheral blood, collected at initial diagnosis prior to any treatment.

The study, taken as a whole, reports: Appearing also in blood were most of the thyroid clonotypes expanded above 0.001.

Researchers took RNA transcripts and amplified the TCR beta CDR3 regions from them. A set of HTBI primers served as the primers for a first-round RT-PCR of the TCR CDR3. TCRdb processed the multiplex PCR reads anew with MiXCR; each CDR3 protein has one entry. Among 640,000 or so distinct CDR3 sequences listed, roughly 14% were seen once. The sequencing input was blood. This chain links TRBV13 with TRBJ1-2; possible D gene TRBD1, 5 bases. This TCR derives from a woman aged 35 to 49 with Graves' ophthalmopathy. The CDR3 nucleotides read TGTGCCAGCAGCTTAGAGGGACTCTTAGCTAACTATGGCTACACCTTC. Protein: CASSLEGLLANYGYTF. The full variable domain, in which reference TRBV13 and TRBJ1-2 provide the parts outside the CDR3, is AAGVIQSPRHLIKEKRETATLKCYPIPRHDTVYWYQQGPGQDPQFLISFYEKMQSDKGSIPDRFSAQQFSDYHSELNMSSLELGDSALYFCASSLEGLLANYGYTFGSGTRLTVV.